One sample yielded the 5 T cell receptor beta chains listed below, sequenced in a study of shared T cell receptors in the human thymus (dated by TCRdb to 2020 to 2022). The library was produced with the immunoSEQ multiplex PCR assay. TCRdb stores this immuneACCESS table with in-frame sequences only. Part of the clones is absent; in the studies checked, under half of the shortfall reflects unresolved V genes, and no reason is known for the rest. This sample lists about 730,000 clones; approximately 83% were detected once. The ten largest clones capture more than 0.008% of the sample. This same sample was also taken into another study, of human thymus T cells.

Sequencing was performed on thymocytes. These receptors came from a girl under three years old with a congenital heart defect. Donor details come from another sample of the same person, matched by shared clones.

The chain carries TRBV6-6 and TRBJ1-2, with 10 bases lining up with TRBD1. V lost 4 bases to trimming and J lost 2 bases; unmatched junction nucleotides: 4. CDR1 and CDR2 from the germline V gene are MNHNY and SVGAGI (reference sequence). This CDR3 spans 15 amino acids. For the CDR3, the DNA is TGTGCCAGCAGTTCACGGGACAGGGGAAACTATGGCTACACCTTC. It encodes CASSSRDRGNYGYTF.

The chain recombines TRBV11-2 with TRBJ2-7; TRBD1 is a possible D gene (8 bases). V lost 5 bases and J lost 7, with 30 bases in between. The germline gives CDR1 SGHAT, CDR2 FQNNGV. This CDR3 has 18 residues. The CDR3: CASSLRRGHGGGLEEQYF. CDR3 nucleotide sequence: TGTGCCAGCAGCCTCCGCAGGGGGCATGGCGGGGGCCTTGAGGAGCAGTACTTC.

The V call is TRBV7-2, the J call TRBJ1-1, with TRBD1 matching over 10 bases. This CDR3 has 19 amino acids. The ends lost 0 bases at V and 1 base at J; junction bases unmatched: 11. CDR1 SGHTA and CDR2 FQGNSA come from the germline V gene. The CDR3 nucleotides are TGTGCCAGCAGCTTAGCGGGTCTTATAGGGGACAGGGGGAACACTGAAGCTTTCTTT. This codes for CASSLAGLIGDRGNTEAFF.

The V and J genes are TRBV11-2 and TRBJ2-7, with 8 bases matching TRBD1. Germline lookup yields CDR1 SGHAT and CDR2 FQNNGV. The J segment lost 2 bases and the V segment lost 5 bases, leaving 5 bases of the junction unmatched. There are 14 residues in the CDR3. The CDR3 bases are TGTGCCAGCAGCGTCGACAGGGGCCCCTACGAGCAGTACTTC. As protein: CASSVDRGPYEQYF. The full variable domain, in which reference TRBV11-2 and TRBJ2-7 provide the parts outside the CDR3, is EAGVAQSPRYKIIEKRQSVAFWCNPISGHATLYWYQQILGQGPKLLIQFQNNGVVDDSQLPKDRFSAERLKGVDSTLKIQPAKLEDSAVYLCASSVDRGPYEQYFGPGTRLTVT.

The chain uses TRBV30 and TRBJ1-2, with 9 bases lining up with TRBD1. Germline V gives CDR1 GTSNPN, CDR2 SVGIG (reference sequence). The trim removed 2 bases at V and 4 bases at J, leaving 2 bases unmatched. The CDR3 has 13 residues. The CDR3 region is CAWSPGQGYGYTF. CDR3 in DNA: TGTGCCTGGAGTCCGGGACAGGGCTATGGCTACACCTTC.